Given below is one TCR beta chain in context. This sample was taken from a study of T cells in Graves' hyperthyroidism and ophthalmopathy. Amplified regions were TCR beta CDR3 sequences from RNA transcripts. Using the HTBI primer set, a first-round RT-PCR was run on the TCR CDR3. TCRdb re-derived calls from the multiplex PCR reads in MiXCR, one entry per CDR3 protein. The table lists 350,000 to 400,000 distinct CDR3 sequences, about a fifth of them singletons, with 35% to 50% in the top ten. V lost 4 bases and J lost 2, with 16 bases in between. The CDR3 loop spans 15 amino acids. Germline CDR1 SGHNT, CDR2 YYREEE (reference sequence).

The V and J genes are TRBV5-4 and TRBJ2-7; D gene ambiguous. The sequence was collected from a man aged 18 to 29 with Graves' ophthalmopathy. The sequencing sample was made of blood. The CDR3 nucleotides read TGTGCCAGCAGCCGCCCCGCTGGACGCCCCTACGAGCAGTACTTC. Residues: CASSRPAGRPYEQYF.